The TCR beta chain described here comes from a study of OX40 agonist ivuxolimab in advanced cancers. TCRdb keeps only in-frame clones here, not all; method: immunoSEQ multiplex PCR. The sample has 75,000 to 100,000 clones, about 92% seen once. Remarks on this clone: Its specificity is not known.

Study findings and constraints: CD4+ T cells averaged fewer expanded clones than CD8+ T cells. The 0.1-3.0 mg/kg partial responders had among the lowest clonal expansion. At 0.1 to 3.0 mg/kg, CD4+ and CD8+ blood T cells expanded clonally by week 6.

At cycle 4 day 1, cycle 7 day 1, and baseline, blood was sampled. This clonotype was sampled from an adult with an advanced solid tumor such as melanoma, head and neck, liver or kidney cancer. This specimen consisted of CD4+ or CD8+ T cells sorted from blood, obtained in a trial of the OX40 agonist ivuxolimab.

This CDR3 is CASRHGVNTGELFF. In nucleotides, the CDR3 is TGTGCCAGCAGACACGGAGTGAACACCGGGGAGCTGTTTTTT. The chain is built from TRBV6-5 and TRBJ2-2, with no clear D. The length of the CDR3 is 14 residues. The germline V gene encodes CDR1 MNHEY and CDR2 SVGAGI. Trimming removed 6 bases at V and 1 base at J, with 9 bases between.